This entry concerns a single T cell receptor beta chain. The antigen it recognizes is unknown. Per-nucleotide qualities are absent, and no much larger clonotype sits a single base away. At diagnosis, tumor, uninvolved tumor-adjacent lung and peripheral blood were collected and then preserved as a mix of FFPE and fresh-frozen material. For TCR repertoire profiling, blood samples were analyzed as peripheral blood mononuclear cells. The entry originates in a study of T cells in localized non-small cell lung cancer (dated by TCRdb to about 2020). About the investigation overall: T cell repertoires of 200 to 250 early-stage NSCLC patients were analyzed, with tumors being compared against uninvolved tumor-adjacent lungs. All 240 or so NSCLC patients in the cohort were treatment-naive and had localized lung tumors that were resected. NSCLC patients had a mean age of roughly 66 years, and 129 were male and 85 to 110 female.

The immunoSEQ Assay was used to sequence TCR beta CDR3 regions from DNA. Per the source publication's procedure: T cell density was computed as TCR beta template counts normalized to usable DNA estimated by amplifying housekeeping genes. The preseqR package was used to estimate richness by extrapolating to 400,000 templates for PBMC samples and to 120,000 templates for tissue samples. Clonality was calculated as one minus Pielou's evenness. To identify tissue-enriched TCRs, differential abundance testing was run on productive amino-acid clonotypes with a minimum total count of 5 and an alpha of 0.1. Repertoire overlap between compartments was quantified with the Jaccard Index and Morisita Overlap Index. GLIPH clustered TCR beta CDR3s with public tetramer-defined viral CDR3s; viral motifs required at least three viral sequences plus V-gene enrichment. In its TCRdb copy, this immuneACCESS table keeps in-frame sequences only and misses some clones. Where compared with another copy, unresolved V genes explain less than half of these, and the others have no known cause. V and J calls and clone size are given by that table; D and trimming were obtained from the DNA. This sample holds tens of thousands of clones; 80% were observed only once. Roughly 9.8% of the sample is held by the ten biggest clonotypes.

CDR1 and CDR2, looked up from the germline V gene (reference sequence), are MNHEY and SMNVEV. V drops 5 bases and J drops 0 bases, leaving 19 bases in between. The CDR3 contains 17 residues, cysteine and phenylalanine counted. The sequence is cut down to CDR3 DNA, 51 bases in frame from base 1. Points the paper makes about the study in general: Uninvolved tumor-adjacent lung showed the highest T cell clonality, higher than tumor, which suggests more focused antigenic responses in the uninvolved tumor-adjacent lung. A median of 57 of the top 100 tumor clones turned up in the paired uninvolved adjacent lung, and roughly 28 of those clones also ranked among the top 100 of that same adjacent lung. Because of the exploratory design, TCR variables were selected using unadjusted p-values without false-discovery rate correction. Higher blood T cell density associated with longer overall survival, while higher adjacent-lung clonality associated with shorter survival. Multi-region tumor sequencing was not performed, so intratumor heterogeneity could not be excluded.

The material sequenced was peripheral blood, taken before any cancer treatment. This clonotype was sampled from a female donor at least 60 years old with stage I lung adenocarcinoma. The V and J genes are TRBV27 and TRBJ1-1; no D gene call is confident. CDR3 sequence: CASSKRPSLTLNTEAFF. The DNA sequence is as follows: TGTGCCAGCAGTAAACGCCCATCTCTAACGTTGAACACTGAAGCTTTCTTT.